This TCR beta chain was captured in a study of tissue T cells after allogeneic stem cell transplantation. Regarding the study as a whole: Blood and spleen captured only part of the tissue TCR repertoire.

The length of the CDR3 is 14 residues. Germline-derived CDR1 and CDR2 are LGHNA and YSYQKL. V dropped 4 bases and J dropped 0 bases, with 8 bases sitting between them. The method was immunoSEQ multiplex PCR; TCRdb's version includes in-frame clones alone and lacks a portion of them. Of about 48,000 clones listed, over 65% are singletons. About this clone: Its antigen is unknown. The listed genes are named as in mouse. The missing CDR3 end, 1 residue past where the read stops, is filled in from the germline J gene.

The sequencing sample was made of sorted cells pooled from one or two spleens. This TCR came from a pool of C57BL/6 mice in good health. V and J are TRBV2 and TRBJ2-5, with D perhaps matching TRBD1 (6 bases). CDR3 amino acids: CASSPQGNQDTQYF. The CDR3 bases that were read are TGTGCCAGCAGCCCACAGGGAAACCAAGACACCCAGTAC.